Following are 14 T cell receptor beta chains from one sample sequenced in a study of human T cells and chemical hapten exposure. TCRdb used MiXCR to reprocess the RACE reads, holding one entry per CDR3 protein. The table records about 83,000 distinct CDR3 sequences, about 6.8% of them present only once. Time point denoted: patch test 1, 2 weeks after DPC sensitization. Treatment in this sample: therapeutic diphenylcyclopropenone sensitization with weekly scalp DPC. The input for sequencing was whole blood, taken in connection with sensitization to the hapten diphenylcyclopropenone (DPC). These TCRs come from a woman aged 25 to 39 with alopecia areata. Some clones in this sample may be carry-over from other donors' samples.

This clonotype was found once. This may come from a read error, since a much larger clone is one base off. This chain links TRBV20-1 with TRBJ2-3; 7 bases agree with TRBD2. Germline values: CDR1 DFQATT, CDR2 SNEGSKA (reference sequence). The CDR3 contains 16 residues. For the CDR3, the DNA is TGCGGTGCAGAACGCCGGGGCGGGGGATCAGGGGATACGCAGTATTTT. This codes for CGAERRGGGSGDTQYF.

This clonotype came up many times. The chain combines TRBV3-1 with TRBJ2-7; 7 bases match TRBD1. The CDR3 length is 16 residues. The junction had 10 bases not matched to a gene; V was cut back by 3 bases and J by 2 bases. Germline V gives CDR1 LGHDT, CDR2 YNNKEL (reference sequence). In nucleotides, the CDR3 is TGTGCCAGCAGCCAGTCGCTCGGGCAGGGGGCCTACGAGCAGTACTTC. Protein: CASSQSLGQGAYEQYF.

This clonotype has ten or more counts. CDR3 bases: TGTGCCAGCAGGTACCCCGAGCGGGGGGGCAATAAAGGAGATACGCAGTATTTT. Encoded protein: CASRYPERGGNKGDTQYF. The chain recombines TRBV2 with TRBJ2-3; TRBD2 matches 10 bases. CDR3 size: 18 residues. Germline V gene lookup returns CDR1 SNHLY and CDR2 FYNNEI. Trimming at V came to 6 bases and at J to 5 bases, leaving 17 bases not matched to a gene.

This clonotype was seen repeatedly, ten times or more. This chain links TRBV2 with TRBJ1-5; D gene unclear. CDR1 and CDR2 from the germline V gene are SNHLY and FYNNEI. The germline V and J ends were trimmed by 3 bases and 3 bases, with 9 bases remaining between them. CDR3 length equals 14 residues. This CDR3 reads CASSERLNNQPQHF. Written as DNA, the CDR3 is TGTGCCAGCAGTGAGAGGCTGAACAATCAGCCCCAGCATTTT.

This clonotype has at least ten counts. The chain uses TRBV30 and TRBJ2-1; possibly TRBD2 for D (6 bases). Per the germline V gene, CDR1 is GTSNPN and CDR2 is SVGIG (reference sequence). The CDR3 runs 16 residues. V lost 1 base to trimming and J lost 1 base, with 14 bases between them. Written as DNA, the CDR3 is TGTGCCTGGAGTGGAGGAGGGCGAAGGTCCTACAATGAGCAGTTCTTC. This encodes CAWSGGGRRSYNEQFF.

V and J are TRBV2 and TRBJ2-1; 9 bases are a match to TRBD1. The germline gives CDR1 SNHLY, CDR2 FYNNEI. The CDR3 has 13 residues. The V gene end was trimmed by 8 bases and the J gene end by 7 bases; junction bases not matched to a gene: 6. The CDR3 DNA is TGTGCCAGCGTTGGGACAGGGAGGAATGAGCAGTTCTTC. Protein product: CASVGTGRNEQFF. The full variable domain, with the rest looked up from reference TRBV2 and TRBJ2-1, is EPEVTQTPSHQVTQMGQEVILRCVPISNHLYFYWYRQILGQKVEFLVSFYNNEISEKSEIFDDQFSVERPDGSNFTLKIRSTKLEDSAMYFCASVGTGRNEQFFGPGTRLTVL.

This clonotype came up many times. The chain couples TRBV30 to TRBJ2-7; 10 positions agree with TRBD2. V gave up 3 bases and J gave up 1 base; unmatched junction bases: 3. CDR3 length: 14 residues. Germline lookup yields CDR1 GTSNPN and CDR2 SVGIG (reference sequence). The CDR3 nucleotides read TGTGCCTGGAGGACTAGCGGGCTTTCCTACGAGCAGTACTTC. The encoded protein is CAWRTSGLSYEQYF.

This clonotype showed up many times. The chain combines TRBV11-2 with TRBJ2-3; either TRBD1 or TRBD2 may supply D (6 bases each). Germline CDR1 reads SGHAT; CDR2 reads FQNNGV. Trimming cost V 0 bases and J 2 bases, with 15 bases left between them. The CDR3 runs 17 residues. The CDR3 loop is CASSLDWTGAYTDTQYF. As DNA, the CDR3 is TGTGCCAGCAGCTTAGATTGGACGGGGGCCTACACAGATACGCAGTATTTT.

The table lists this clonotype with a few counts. CDR3 sequence reads: CASSLAKRGEQFF. The CDR3 DNA reads TGTGCCAGCAGCTTGGCCAAGAGGGGTGAGCAGTTCTTC. The rearrangement uses TRBV5-6 and TRBJ2-1; D may be TRBD1 or TRBD2 (5 bases each). CDR1 and CDR2 from the germline V gene are SGHDT and YYEEEE. V dropped 0 bases and J dropped 9 bases, with 10 bases sitting between them. This CDR3 spans 13 amino acids.

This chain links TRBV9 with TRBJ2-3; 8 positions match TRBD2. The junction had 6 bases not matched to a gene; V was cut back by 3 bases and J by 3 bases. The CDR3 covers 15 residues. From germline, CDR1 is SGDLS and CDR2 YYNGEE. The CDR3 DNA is TGTGCCAGCAGCGCGCGGGGGGCCTGGACAGATACGCAGTATTTT. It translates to CASSARGAWTDTQYF.

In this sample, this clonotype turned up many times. The CDR3 DNA reads TGCGCCAGCAGCTTGCAGAGCCGATATGGCTACACCTTC. It encodes CASSLQSRYGYTF. The chain uses TRBV5-1 and TRBJ1-2; D uncertain. Germline V lookup: CDR1 SGHRS, CDR2 YFSETQ. The length of the CDR3 is 13 residues. V lost 1 base and J 5 bases, leaving 9 bases between the germline ends.

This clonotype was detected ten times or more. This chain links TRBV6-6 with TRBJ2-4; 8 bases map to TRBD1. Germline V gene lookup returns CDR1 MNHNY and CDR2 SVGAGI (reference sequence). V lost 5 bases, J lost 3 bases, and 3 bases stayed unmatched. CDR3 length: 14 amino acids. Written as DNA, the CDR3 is TGTGCCAGCAGTCTAACAGGGGGCAAAAACATTCAGTACTTC. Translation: CASSLTGGKNIQYF.

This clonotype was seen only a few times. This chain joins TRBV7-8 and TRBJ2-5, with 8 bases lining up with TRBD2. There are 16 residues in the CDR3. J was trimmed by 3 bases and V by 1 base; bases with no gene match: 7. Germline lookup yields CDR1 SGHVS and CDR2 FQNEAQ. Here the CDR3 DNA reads TGTGCCAGCAGCTTAGTGGTAGCGGGGCAAAAAGAGACCCAGTACTTC. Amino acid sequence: CASSLVVAGQKETQYF.

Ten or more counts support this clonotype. The CDR3 nucleotides are TGTGCCAGCAGCCCCTCCATGAACACTGAAGCTTTCTTT. This codes for CASSPSMNTEAFF. J is TRBJ1-1 and V is TRBV6-2 or TRBV6-3; D unclear. This CDR3 is 13 amino acids long. The V and J ends lost 6 bases and 0 bases respectively, with 8 bases between them. Germline V gene data show CDR1 as MNHEY and CDR2 as SVGEGT.